This T cell receptor beta chain originates from a study of shared clonotypes between healthy human individuals. Study-level points and caveats: With few donors, the genetic and exposure-history diversity represented was limited.

Germline lookup yields CDR1 SGHRS and CDR2 YFSETQ. Trimming took off 4 bases at V and 4 bases at J, with 9 bases between the two ends. There are 13 residues in the CDR3. Method: immunoSEQ multiplex PCR; TCRdb's copy keeps in-frame clones and lacks some. The sample holds about 180,000 clones, approximately 92% seen once. Notes on this clone: As yet, its antigen is unknown.

The chain combines TRBV5-1 with TRBJ1-3; D not resolved. Sequencing was carried out using naive CD4+ T cells sorted from blood. The subset: CD45RA+ positively selected. This clonotype originated in a woman under 40 in good health. The CDR3: CASSRGLGNTIYF. The CDR3, as DNA: TGCGCCAGCAGCCGTGGACTGGGAAACACCATATATTTT.